This T cell receptor beta chain was sequenced for a study of shared clonotypes between healthy human individuals. Produced via immunoSEQ multiplex PCR; TCRdb's table is partial and in-frame only. The sample holds 2.3 million or so clones; more than 85% are singletons and the top ten take 0.3% to 0.4%. A remark on this clone: Additional DNA sequences in this sample encode the identical CDR3.

Germline assignment: CDR1 SQVTM and CDR2 ANQGSEA. V was clipped by 6 bases and J by 2 bases; unmatched bases: 5. This CDR3 has 13 amino acids. Source material: naive CD4+ T cells from PBMCs. The subset here: CD45RA+ positively selected. The sequence came from a man aged 18 to 35 in good health. Some clones in this sample may be carry-over from other donors' samples. The chain links TRBV29-1 to TRBJ1-1; 8 nucleotides agree with TRBD1. As DNA, the CDR3 is TGCAGCGTGAAGACAGGGGCTAACACTGAAGCTTTCTTT. Its protein product is CSVKTGANTEAFF.